The 18 T cell receptor beta chains given below trace back to one sample, sequenced in a study of tumor-infiltrating lymphocytes in primary liver carcinoma. Unsorted bulk tissue, about 19-32 mg of it, served as the source for co-extraction of RNA and DNA. The authors made TCR beta cDNA from approximately 490 ng total RNA with a constant-region primer. Three rounds of nested multiplex PCR with slightly modified ARM-PCR produced TCR beta libraries. A C-beta reverse primer was combined with TRBV1-TRBV30 forward primers in the first two PCR rounds, and each round had 10 cycles. Via MiXCR, TCRdb re-called the multiplex PCR reads, giving one row per CDR3 protein. The sample includes about 59,000 distinct CDR3 sequences, less than 75% of them seen just once. Sequenced input: liver tumor tissue from sampling region 2. Subset in this sample: tumor region T2, inferior pole. Receptors originate from a man aged 40-55 years with primary liver carcinoma and hepatitis B virus infection.

This clonotype was recorded once. The junction and the germline gene differ at one end; a read error may be behind it. J is TRBJ2-3 and V is TRBV4-2; D remains unclear. Germline CDR1 is LGHNA and CDR2 is YNFKEQ. The CDR3 loop spans 15 amino acids. The CDR3 protein is CAISQEVRRADMQYF. The CDR3 DNA reads as TGTGCCATCAGCCAAGAAGTTAGGAGAGCAGATATGCAGTATTTT.

Points on this clonotype: The junction differs from germline at one of its ends, possibly a read error. This chain joins TRBV5-4 and TRBJ2-2, with 8 positions matching TRBD2. Per the germline V gene, CDR1 is SGHNT and CDR2 is YYREEE (reference sequence). The length of the CDR3 is 15 residues. The chain's CDR3 is CASSLQGLGTRELFF. For the CDR3, the DNA is TGTGCCAGCAGCTTACAGGGCTTGGGGACTAGGGAACTGTTTTTT.

Details on this clonotype: At one boundary the junction diverges from the germline segment, which might be a read error. This chain uses TRBV5-1 with TRBJ2-2; the D call may be TRBD1 or TRBD2 (5 bases each). Germline values: CDR1 SGHRS, CDR2 YFSETQ. This CDR3 is built from 16 residues. CDR3 sequence reads: CVSTLHHRTNTGKLFF. The CDR3 DNA reads as TGCGTCAGTACCTTACATCACAGGACGAACACCGGGAAGCTGTTTTTT. The complete variable domain, with remaining parts taken from reference TRBV5-1 and TRBJ2-2, reads KAGVTQTPRYLIKTRGQQVTLSCSPISGHRSVSWYQQTPGQGLQFLFEYFSETQRNKGNFPGRFSGRQFSNSRSEMNVSTLELGDSALYLCVSTLHHRTNTGKLFFGEGSRLTVL.

Worth noting for this clonotype: A much more abundant neighbour one base away suggests this may be a read error. V usage is TRBV7-9 and J usage is TRBJ2-7; D remains ambiguous. The CDR3 extends over 11 amino acids. Germline assignment: CDR1 SEHNR and CDR2 FQNEAQ (reference sequence). CDR3 region: CAGSFGYEQYF. CDR3 nucleotides: TGTGCCGGCAGCTTTGGGTACGAGCAGTACTTC. Full variable domain (outside the CDR3, taken from reference TRBV7-9 and TRBJ2-7): DTGVSQNPRHKITKRGQNVTFRCDPISEHNRLYWYRQTLGQGPEFLTYFQNEAQLEKSRLLSDRFSAERPKGSFSTLEIQRTEQGDSAMYLCAGSFGYEQYFGPGTRLTVT.

Note on this clonotype: At one boundary the junction diverges from the germline segment, which might be a read error. The chain combines TRBV19 with TRBJ1-1, with a possible D match to TRBD1 (5 bases). CDR1 is LNHDA and CDR2 is SQIVND in the germline V gene (reference sequence). This CDR3 comprises 14 residues. CDR3 coding DNA: TGTGTCAGTAGTAATCCCGGGGCGAACACTGAAGCTTTCTTT. Amino acid sequence: CVSSNPGANTEAFF.

This clonotype has only a few counts. The chain recombines TRBV20-1 with TRBJ1-5, with D possibly being TRBD1 (5 bases). Between the trimmed V and J ends, which lost 2 bases and 4 bases, there was a span of 9 bases. This CDR3 contains 13 residues. Germline assignment: CDR1 DFQATT and CDR2 SNEGSKA (reference sequence). The CDR3 region is CSARPQGNQPQHF. The CDR3 nucleotides are TGCAGTGCTAGACCCCAGGGAAATCAGCCCCAGCATTTT.

This clonotype turned up a few times. The chain combines TRBV11-2 with TRBJ2-4; D not resolved. CDR1 is SGHAT and CDR2 is FQNNGV in the germline V gene. The CDR3 is 12 amino acids. V was clipped by 0 bases and J by 8 bases, with 5 bases between them. CDR3 bases: TGTGCCAGCAGCTTAGATCCGTACATTCAGTACTTC. This codes for CASSLDPYIQYF.

Note on this clonotype: A single base separates this from a much larger clone, so it may be a read error. V gene TRBV7-9 combines with J gene TRBJ2-5; 7 positions agree with TRBD2. After removal of 10 bases from V and 6 bases from J, the junction contained 8 bases not matched to a gene. Per the germline V gene, CDR1 is SEHNR and CDR2 is FQNEAQ (reference sequence). The CDR3 contains 12 residues. The CDR3 coding sequence is TGTGCCACCCAGCCTAGCGGACAGACCCAGTACTTC. Protein: CATQPSGQTQYF.

CDR3 nucleotide sequence: TGTGCCAGCAGCCGAACTCCTGGTGGGGGGACAGATACCCAGTACTTC. It codes for CASSRTPGGGTDTQYF. The chain couples TRBV11-2 to TRBJ2-5, with D possibly matching TRBD1 (7 bases). From germline, CDR1 is SGHAT and CDR2 FQNNGV. This CDR3 is 16 amino acids long. V was trimmed by 5 bases and J by 8 bases, leaving 24 bases between them.

Worth noting for this clonotype: The CDR3 carries no conserved terminal phenylalanine or tryptophan, so it likely arises from a read error. The chain recombines TRBV11-2 with TRBJ2-7; 8 bases match TRBD1. Germline V gene lookup returns CDR1 SGHAT and CDR2 FQNNGV. This CDR3 region has 15 residues. DNA of the CDR3: TGTGCTAGCAGCCTCCAACAGGGGGAGTCGTACGAGCAGTACATC. It specifies CASSLQQGESYEQYI.

J is TRBJ2-7 and V is TRBV12-3 or TRBV12-4, with D perhaps TRBD2 (6 bases). The CDR3 is 14 amino acids. Deletions cut 5 bases from V and 3 bases from J, with 14 bases between. The CDR3 bases are TGTGCCAGCAGTCTGTCGGGAGAGAACTACGAGCAGTACTTC. Protein: CASSLSGENYEQYF.

About this clonotype: At one boundary the junction diverges from the germline segment, which might be a read error. The chain employs TRBV5-1 and TRBJ2-3; D is possibly TRBD1 (6 bases). Germline-derived CDR1 and CDR2 are SGHRS and YFSETQ. CDR3 length equals 13 residues. CDR3 in DNA: TGCTCCAGCAGGGGAGCTGTCACAGATACGCAGTATTTT. Encoded protein: CSSRGAVTDTQYF.

Of note for this clonotype: The germline gene is not matched at one end of the junction; a read error may be the cause. J is TRBJ2-5 and V is TRBV5-1; TRBD1 or TRBD2 may be the D gene (5 bases each). Germline V gives CDR1 SGHRS, CDR2 YFSETQ. The CDR3 loop spans 15 amino acids. CDR3 region: CTSSSFGTCQETQYF. In nucleotides, the CDR3 is TGCACCAGCAGCTCATTCGGGACCTGCCAAGAGACCCAGTACTTC.

Concerning this clonotype: The missing conserved phenylalanine or tryptophan at the end of this CDR3 makes a read error likely. The chain recombines TRBV10-3 with TRBJ1-5; D gene uncertain. The germline V gene has CDR1 ENHRY and CDR2 SYGVKD. There are 14 residues in the CDR3. The CDR3: CAISEYEGGQPQHL. The CDR3, as DNA: TGTGCCATCAGCGAGTATGAGGGCGGTCAGCCCCAGCATCTT.

Comment on this clonotype: Germline is not matched at one junction end, which may reflect a read error. J is TRBJ2-3 and V is TRBV11-2, with D unclear. The germline gives CDR1 SGHAT, CDR2 FQNNGV. This CDR3 is 12 amino acids long. Here the CDR3 DNA reads TGTGCTAGCAACGCCAGTACAGATACGCAGTATTTT. Its protein is CASNASTDTQYF. The full variable domain, with the rest looked up from reference TRBV11-2 and TRBJ2-3, is EAGVAQSPRYKIIEKRQSVAFWCNPISGHATLYWYQQILGQGPKLLIQFQNNGVVDDSQLPKDRFSAERLKGVDSTLKIQPAKLEDSAVYLCASNASTDTQYFGPGTRLTVL.

Details on this clonotype: One end of the junction does not line up with germline, which may come from a read error. This chain connects TRBV6-6 to TRBJ2-7; TRBD1 matches 7 bases. Germline CDR1 MNHNY, CDR2 SVGAGI (reference sequence). The CDR3 covers 15 residues. In DNA form, the CDR3 reads TGCGCCAGCAGTCCGCGACAGGGACAGTTCTACGAGCAGTACTTC. Translating gives CASSPRQGQFYEQYF.

Concerning this clonotype itself: The germline gene is not matched at one end of the junction; a read error may be the cause. The chain couples TRBV6-5 to TRBJ2-1; TRBD2 agrees at 11 bases. Germline values: CDR1 MNHEY, CDR2 SVGAGI. The CDR3 spans 15 residues. CDR3 amino acids: CVSRELAGEHNEQFF. CDR3 in DNA: TGTGTCAGCAGGGAACTAGCGGGGGAACACAATGAGCAGTTCTTC.

The V gene is TRBV4-1, the J gene TRBJ1-6, with 9 positions matching TRBD1. This CDR3 spans 16 amino acids. J gave up 8 bases and V 6 bases, and 11 bases lay outside the gene matches. Germline V gene sequence: CDR1 MGHRA, CDR2 YSYEKL. This CDR3 is CASSHYQQGADSPLHF. The CDR3 nucleotides are TGCGCCAGCAGTCACTACCAACAGGGGGCGGATTCACCCCTCCACTTT.